This T cell receptor (beta chain) emerged from a study of glioma-infiltrating T cells (dated by TCRdb to between 2015 and 2016). Regarding the complete study: TCR alpha- and beta-chain repertoires were sequenced from glioma tissue, non-neoplastic brain tissue and matched peripheral blood mononuclear cells. To measure how far tissue and blood T-cell populations diverged, each tissue-infiltrating repertoire was compared against the peripheral blood repertoire of the same patient. The paired cohort comprised three low-grade glioma patients, about eight primary glioblastoma patients and three non-glioma patients contributing non-neoplastic brain tissue.

Sequences MDHEN (CDR1) and SYDVKM (CDR2) are obtained from the germline V gene. From the cysteine through the phenylalanine, the CDR3 covers 14 amino acids. The sequence is cut down to CDR3 DNA, 42 bases in frame from base 1. Trimming at the junction amounts to 3 bases on V and 5 bases on J, and the germline ends lie 12 bases apart. The iRepertoire nested amplicon-rescue multiplex PCR (arm-PCR) platform was used to amplify TCR alpha and beta CDR3 regions from RNA. The input for one-step reverse transcription and amplification was 100-400 ng of either tissue mRNA or PBMC total RNA. After bead purification, a secondary multiplex PCR added Illumina adapters, and libraries were gel-purified between 200 and 400 bp. The libraries contained internal 6-nucleotide barcodes that were used for demultiplexing. The libraries were sequenced on an Illumina MiSeq using 2x220 or 2x250 nucleotide paired-end reads. The original methods were these. Paired reads were merged using FLASH 1.2.11 and were aligned to the GRCh37 human genome using BWA-MEM, after which TRA and TRB reads were extracted. For V and J assignment, an IMGT-derived reference of cassette sequences and CDR3 motifs that included pseudogenes was used. Three-frame translation of reads was performed, and productive CDR3s were defined as those with a C...FGXG motif and no stop codons. Clonotypes were defined as unique combinations of V-J cassette pair and CDR3 amino acid sequence. Hamming distance filtering was applied to reads, with thresholds set by the sequence error rate of each sample in mapped regions. TCRdb reran the public reads through fastp at Q25 and MiXCR, keeping productive beta chains. Duplicate CDR3 protein sequences are folded into a single record with the most common DNA and genes. In this record, the V and J calls reflect TCRdb's handling and not the investigators' own analysis. The sample includes around 120,000 distinct CDR3 sequences, with more than 20% observed a single time. 27% of the sample is taken by the ten largest.

Overall study outcomes, separate from this receptor: VJ-independent divergence between tissue and blood was lower than expected in non-neoplastic patients but higher than expected in all gliomas, particularly low-grade gliomas. Very few CDR3 sequences were shared between tissue and blood, attributed to high CDR3 diversity and limited sampling. Group comparisons rested on small numbers: three non-neoplastic, three low-grade glioma and seven or eight glioblastoma patients.

This clonotype was detected many times. It lacks a known antigen. No much larger clonotype is one base removed from it; base qualities were not supplied. This sequence originates from a human donor with low-grade glioma or glioblastoma, undergoing nonglioma brain surgery, or in good health (not recorded which). The source material was glioma tissue, nonneoplastic brain tissue, or PBMCs (not recorded which). The chain was built from TRBV28 and TRBJ2-3; possibly the D gene is TRBD1, per 6 matching bases. For the CDR3, the sequence is CASSLSRGGDTQYF. The DNA sequence reads TGTGCCAGCAGTTTGAGCAGGGGCGGAGATACGCAGTATTTT.